Following are 3 T cell receptor beta chains from one sample sequenced in a study of monozygotic twins with cystic fibrosis (dated by TCRdb to about 2021). The library relied on the immunoSEQ multiplex PCR assay. Drawn from immuneACCESS, this table holds only the in-frame rearrangements with V and J called that TCRdb kept. Clones are partly lost; checked studies trace under half to an unresolved V gene and leave the rest unexplained. For this sample the table gives over 9,500 clones, of which roughly 96% were detected only once. The ten largest make up roughly 0.8% of the sample. The sequencing sample was made of blood. The origin of the receptors is a boy younger than 18 with cystic fibrosis.

This chain connects TRBV7-8 to TRBJ2-7, with D tentatively TRBD1 (5 bases). Between the trimmed V and J ends, which lost 2 bases and 0 bases, there was a span of 14 bases. Germline values: CDR1 SGHVS, CDR2 FQNEAQ. The CDR3 extends over 16 amino acids. The CDR3: CASSLSPGLSSYEQYF. Written as DNA, the CDR3 is TGTGCCAGCAGCTTATCTCCAGGGCTGAGCTCCTACGAGCAGTACTTC.

With respect to this clone: One end of the junction varies from germline; a read error may be responsible. This sequence joins TRBV7-2 and TRBJ2-3, with 10 bases matching TRBD1. This CDR3 spans 12 amino acids. The germline CDR1 and CDR2 sequences are SGHTA and FQGNSA. CDR3 bases: TGTGCCAGCAGCCTCCGGGACAGGGGCTGGAATTTT. Translated: CASSLRDRGWNF. The full variable domain, its missing parts supplied by reference TRBV7-2 and TRBJ2-3, is GAGVSQSPSNKVTEKGKDVELRCDPISGHTALYWYRQSLGQGLEFLIYFQGNSAPDKSGLPSDRFSAERTGGSVSTLTIQRTQQEDSAVYLCASSLRDRGWNFGPGTRLTVL.

This rearrangement joins TRBV6-5 to TRBJ1-1, with no clear D. Per the germline V gene, CDR1 is MNHEY and CDR2 is SVGAGI. The CDR3 contains 15 residues. V lost 2 bases, J lost 0 bases, and 10 bases lay in between. The CDR3 DNA is TGTGCCAGCAGTTACGGGGTTCTAATGAACACTGAAGCTTTCTTT. Its translation is CASSYGVLMNTEAFF.